This TCR beta chain was retrieved from a study of cytomegalovirus exposure and HLA in healthy donors. General study results and limits: Later analysis found that TCR beta chains associated with HLA were more clonally expanded than other, equally common chains. Some TCR beta chains (roughly 160 of them) were listed as cytomegalovirus-associated.

PCR involved 60 Vbeta and 13 Jbeta primers. Using immunoSEQ multiplex PCR, the repertoire was profiled, and TCRdb retains in-frame clones only, with some absent. Among 150,000 to 200,000 clones, approximately 80% were seen once, and the ten largest hold about an eighth. With respect to this clone: Its antigen is not identified.

The clonotype was recovered from a woman between 40 and 50 years old in good health and CMV-seronegative. Sequenced material: PBMCs.

CDR3 bases: TGTGCCAGCAGTCTGGGACAGTATAATTCACCCCTCCACTTT. This gives the protein CASSLGQYNSPLHF. The genes are TRBV6-5 and TRBJ1-6; 7 bases fit TRBD1. The CDR3 loop spans 14 amino acids. Germline V CDR1 and CDR2: MNHEY, SVGAGI. The junction had 2 bases not matched to a gene; V was cut back by 5 bases and J by 4 bases.